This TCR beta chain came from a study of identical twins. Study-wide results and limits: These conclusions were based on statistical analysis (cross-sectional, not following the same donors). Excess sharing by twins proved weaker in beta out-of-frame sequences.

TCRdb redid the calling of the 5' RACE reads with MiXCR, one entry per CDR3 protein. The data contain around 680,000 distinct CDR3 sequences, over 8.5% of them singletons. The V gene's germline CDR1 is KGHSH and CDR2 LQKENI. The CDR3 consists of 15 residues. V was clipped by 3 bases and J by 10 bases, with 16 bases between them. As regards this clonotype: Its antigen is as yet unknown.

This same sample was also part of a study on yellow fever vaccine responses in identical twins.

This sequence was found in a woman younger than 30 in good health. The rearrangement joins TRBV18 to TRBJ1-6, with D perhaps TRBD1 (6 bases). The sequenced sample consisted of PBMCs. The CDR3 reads CASSPSKGGESPLHF. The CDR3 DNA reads TGTGCCAGCTCACCCTCCAAGGGGGGAGAGTCACCCCTCCACTTT. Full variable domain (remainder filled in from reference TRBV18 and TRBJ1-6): NAGVMQNPRHLVRRRGQEARLRCSPMKGHSHVYWYRQLPEEGLKFMVYLQKENIIDESGMPKERFSAEFPKEGPSILRIQQVVRGDSAAYFCASSPSKGGESPLHFGNGTRLTVT.